This T cell receptor (beta chain) originates from a study of shared clonotypes between healthy human individuals. This clone occurred once. V lost 6 bases and J 6 bases, leaving 15 bases between the germline ends. CDR3 length equals 14 residues. Germline V gene data show CDR1 as SGHAT and CDR2 as FQNNGV. CD4+ cells yielded CD45RA+ naive and CD45RA-negative memory subsets. Using immunoSEQ multiplex PCR, the repertoire was profiled, and TCRdb retains in-frame clones only, with some absent. The sample has 2 million to 3 million clones; over 85% are singletons. The sequenced sample was naive CD4+ T cells from PBMCs. Subset noted: CD45RA+ positively selected. This TCR derives from a man aged 18 to 30 in good health. Some clones in this sample may be carry-over from other donors' samples. The chain links TRBV11-2 to TRBJ2-1; a weak D match, TRBD2 (5 bases). This chain's CDR3 is CASSNDRTVNEQFF. In nucleotides, the CDR3 is TGTGCCAGCAGTAATGACCGGACTGTCAATGAGCAGTTCTTC.